This TCR beta chain was sequenced during a study of Ad26.COV2.S vaccination and SARS-CoV-2 variants. Findings and limits, study-wide: Researchers cautioned that TCR breadth and depth analyses may have underestimated total T cell responses.

This CDR3 region has 16 residues. The germline V gene has CDR1 LNHDA and CDR2 SQIVND (reference sequence). The ends were cut back, 5 bases at V and 0 bases at J, with 15 bases in the middle. Regarding this clone: Its specificity is not known.

The assay was immunoSEQ multiplex PCR, and TCRdb's table has in-frame clones only and misses some. The repertoire holds approximately 480,000 clones, approximately 90% seen once, with more than 10% in the top ten. Noted treatment: about 20 received Ad26.COV2.S at low or high dose, single or two shots; about five received placebo; per-sample allocation not given. Following the first vaccine or placebo injection, samples were taken on day 63. The sample in question was peripheral blood, obtained in a trial of Ad26.COV2.S vaccine versus placebo. V usage is TRBV19 and J usage is TRBJ2-3; D unclear. This TCR came from a person between 18 and 60 years old who received the Ad26.COV2.S COVID-19 vaccine or a placebo. The CDR3 bases are TGTGCCAGTAGTGTCGGCGGCCTCCCTAGCACAGATACGCAGTATTTT. Translated: CASSVGGLPSTDTQYF.